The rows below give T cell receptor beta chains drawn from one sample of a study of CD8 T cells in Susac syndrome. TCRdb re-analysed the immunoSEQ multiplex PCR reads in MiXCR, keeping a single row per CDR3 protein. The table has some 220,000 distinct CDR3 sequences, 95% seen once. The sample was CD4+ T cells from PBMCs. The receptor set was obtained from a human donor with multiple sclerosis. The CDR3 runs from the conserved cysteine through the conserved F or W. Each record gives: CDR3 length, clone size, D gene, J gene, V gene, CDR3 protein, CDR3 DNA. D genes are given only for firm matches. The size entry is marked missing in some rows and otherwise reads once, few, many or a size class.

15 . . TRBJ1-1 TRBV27 CASSLSRRGATEAFF TGTGCCAGCAGTTTATCGCGCAGGGGAGCCACTGAAGCTTTCTTT
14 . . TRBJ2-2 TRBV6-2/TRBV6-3 CASSWRENTGELFF TGTGCCAGCAGTTGGCGGGAGAACACCGGGGAGCTGTTTTTT
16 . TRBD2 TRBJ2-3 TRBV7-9 CASRRSTSGGTDTQYF TGTGCCAGCAGGCGATCGACTAGCGGGGGCACAGATACGCAGTATTTT
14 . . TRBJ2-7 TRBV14 CASSQFDGNYEQYF TGTGCCAGCAGCCAATTCGACGGAAACTACGAGCAGTACTTC
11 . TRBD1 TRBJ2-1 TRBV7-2 CASSLRQGPFF TGTGCCAGCAGCCTGAGACAGGGACCGTTCTTC
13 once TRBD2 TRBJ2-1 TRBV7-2 CASSLQGLAGKFF TGTGCCAGCAGCCTCCAGGGTCTAGCGGGGAAGTTCTTC
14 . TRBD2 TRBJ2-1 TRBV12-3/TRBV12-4 CAIRTSGDGGEQFF TGTGCCATCCGGACTAGCGGGGATGGAGGTGAGCAGTTCTTC
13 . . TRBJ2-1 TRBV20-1 CSANRQDYNEQFF TGCAGTGCGAACAGACAGGATTACAATGAGCAGTTCTTC
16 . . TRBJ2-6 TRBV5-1 CASSLIAARGANVLTF TGCGCCAGCAGCTTGATTGCGGCGCGAGGGGCCAACGTCCTGACTTTC
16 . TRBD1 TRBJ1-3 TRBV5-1 CASSTTGGTTGNTIYF TGCGCCAGCAGCACCACAGGGGGCACGACTGGAAACACCATATATTTT
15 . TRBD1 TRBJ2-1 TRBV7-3 CASSSDRQGFNEQFF TGTGCCAGCAGCTCGGATCGACAGGGTTTCAATGAGCAGTTCTTC
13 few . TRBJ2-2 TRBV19 CASSLRYTGELFF TGTGCCAGTAGTCTTAGATACACCGGGGAGCTGTTTTTT
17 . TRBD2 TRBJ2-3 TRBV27 CASSLESLAGVPDTQYF TGTGCCAGCAGTTTAGAGTCACTAGCGGGAGTTCCAGATACGCAGTATTTT
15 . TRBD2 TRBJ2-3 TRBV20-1 CSARDLAGPRDTQYF TGCAGTGCTAGAGATTTAGCGGGACCCCGGGATACGCAGTATTTT
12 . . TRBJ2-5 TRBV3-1 CASRSEGETQYF TGTGCCAGCAGGAGCGAGGGGGAGACCCAGTACTTC
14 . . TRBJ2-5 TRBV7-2 CASSLQVSQETQYF TGTGCCAGCAGCTTACAGGTGTCTCAGGAGACCCAGTACTTC
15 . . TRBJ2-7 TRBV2 CASTRLRDSAYEQYF TGTGCCAGCACCCGGCTCCGTGACAGCGCCTACGAGCAGTACTTC
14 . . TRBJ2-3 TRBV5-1 CASSLGQVADTQYF TGCGCCAGCAGCCTAGGGCAGGTGGCAGATACGCAGTATTTT
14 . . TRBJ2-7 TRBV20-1 CSATRPGTSYEQYF TGCAGTGCCACAAGGCCAGGAACATCCTACGAGCAGTACTTC
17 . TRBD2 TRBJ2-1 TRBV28 CASRQGLAGTRDNEQFF TGTGCCAGCAGACAGGGATTAGCGGGAACTAGAGACAATGAGCAGTTCTTC
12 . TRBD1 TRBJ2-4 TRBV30 CAWRGTGHIQYF TGTGCCTGGAGGGGGACAGGCCACATTCAGTACTTC
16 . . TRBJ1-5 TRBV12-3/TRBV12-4 CASSSHQGMGNQPQHF TGTGCCAGCAGTTCCCACCAGGGGATGGGCAATCAGCCCCAGCATTTT
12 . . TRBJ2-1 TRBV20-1 CSARDYGMGQFF TGCAGTGCTAGAGATTACGGGATGGGGCAGTTCTTC
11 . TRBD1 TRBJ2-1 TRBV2 CASRTGDEQFF TGTGCCAGCAGGACAGGGGATGAGCAGTTCTTC
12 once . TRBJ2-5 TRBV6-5 CASSYFQETQYF TGTGCCAGCAGTTACTTCCAAGAGACCCAGTACTTC
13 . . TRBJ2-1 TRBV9 CASTKGGLDEQFF TGTGCCAGCACGAAAGGGGGTCTCGATGAGCAGTTCTTC
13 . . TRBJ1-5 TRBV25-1 CASSGWGNQPQHF TGTGCCAGCAGTGGATGGGGGAATCAGCCCCAGCATTTT
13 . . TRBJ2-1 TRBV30 CAWSVLEFLEQFF TGTGCCTGGAGTGTACTGGAGTTTCTTGAGCAGTTCTTC
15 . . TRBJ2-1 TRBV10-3 CAISESGLSYNEQFF TGTGCCATCAGTGAGTCGGGGCTGTCCTACAATGAGCAGTTCTTC
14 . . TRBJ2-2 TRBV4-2 CASSQERGYGELFF TGTGCCAGCAGCCAAGAGAGGGGTTATGGGGAGCTGTTTTTT
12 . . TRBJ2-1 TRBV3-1 CASSSRLGGQFF TGTGCCAGCAGTTCCAGACTGGGTGGGCAGTTCTTC
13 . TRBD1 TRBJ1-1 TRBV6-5 CASSWTGGTEAFF TGTGCCAGCAGTTGGACAGGGGGCACTGAAGCTTTCTTT
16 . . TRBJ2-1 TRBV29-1 CSVRGGDLGSYNEQFF TGCAGCGTTCGAGGCGGGGACCTGGGGTCCTACAATGAGCAGTTCTTC
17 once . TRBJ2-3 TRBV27 CASSTLGGGLSTDTQYF TGTGCCAGCAGTACCCTCGGGGGCGGGCTTAGCACAGATACGCAGTATTTT
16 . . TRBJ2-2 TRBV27 CASSLVRAPNTGELFF TGTGCCAGCAGTTTAGTCAGGGCGCCAAACACCGGGGAGCTGTTTTTT
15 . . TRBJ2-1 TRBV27 CASSLFSPSYNEQFF TGTGCCAGCAGTTTATTCTCTCCCTCCTACAATGAGCAGTTCTTC
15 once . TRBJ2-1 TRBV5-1 CASSLTGTEYNEQFF TGCGCCAGCAGCCTGACCGGGACCGAATACAATGAGCAGTTCTTC
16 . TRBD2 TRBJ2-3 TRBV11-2 CASSFRSSGLADTQYF TGTGCCAGCAGCTTTAGGTCTAGCGGGTTAGCAGATACGCAGTATTTT